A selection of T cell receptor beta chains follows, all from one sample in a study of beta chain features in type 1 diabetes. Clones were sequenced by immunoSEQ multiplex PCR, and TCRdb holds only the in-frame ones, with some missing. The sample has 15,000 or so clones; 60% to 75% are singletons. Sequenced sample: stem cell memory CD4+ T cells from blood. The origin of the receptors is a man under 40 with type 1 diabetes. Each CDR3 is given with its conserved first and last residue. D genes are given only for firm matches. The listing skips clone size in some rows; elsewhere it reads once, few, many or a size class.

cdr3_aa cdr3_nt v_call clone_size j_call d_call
CASSFAGSGGANEQYF TGTGCCAGCAGTTTTGCGGGGAGCGGGGGGGCGAACGAGCAGTACTTC TRBV28 NA TRBJ2-7 TRBD2
CASRRDRGISGNTIYF TGCGCCAGCAGGCGAGACAGGGGAATATCTGGAAACACCATATATTTT TRBV5-1 NA TRBJ1-3 TRBD1
CASSIQRGASWDTQYF TGTGCCAGTAGTATTCAACGGGGGGCTTCATGGGATACGCAGTATTTT TRBV19 NA TRBJ2-3 NA
CSVEVAGGGETQYF TGCAGCGTTGAAGTGGCGGGGGGAGGAGAGACCCAGTACTTC TRBV29-1 NA TRBJ2-5 TRBD2
CASPSSYEQYF TGTGCCAGTCCTTCCTCGTACGAGCAGTACTTC TRBV18 NA TRBJ2-7 NA
CASSQARGQETQYF TGCGCCAGCAGCCAAGCGAGGGGGCAAGAGACCCAGTACTTC TRBV4-3 few TRBJ2-5 NA
CASSYGSTKETQYF TGTGCCAGCAGTTACGGGAGCACCAAAGAGACCCAGTACTTC TRBV6-6 NA TRBJ2-5 NA
CASSFGLVLQETQYF TGTGCCAGCAGCTTTGGACTAGTACTTCAAGAGACCCAGTACTTC TRBV7-8 NA TRBJ2-5 TRBD2
CASSRPPDRAYNEQFF TGTGCCAGCAGCCGACCCCCGGACAGGGCCTACAATGAGCAGTTCTTC TRBV7-2 NA TRBJ2-1 TRBD1
CASSPGDSKNIQYF TGCGCCAGCAGCCCAGGCGACAGTAAAAACATTCAGTACTTC TRBV5-1 once TRBJ2-4 NA
CASSVAGVGTDTQYF TGTGCCAGCAGCGTTGCGGGGGTCGGGACAGATACGCAGTATTTT TRBV9 NA TRBJ2-3 TRBD2
CASSLELGSTDTQYF TGTGCTAGCAGCTTAGAACTAGGGAGCACAGATACGCAGTATTTT TRBV7-7 NA TRBJ2-3 NA
CASSLSREPYSNQPQHF TGTGCCAGCAGCTTAAGTCGTGAGCCTTATAGCAATCAGCCCCAGCATTTT TRBV7-3 NA TRBJ1-5 NA
CASSPTGGHANTGELFF TGTGCCAGCAGCCCCACAGGGGGGCACGCGAACACCGGGGAGCTGTTTTTT TRBV9 NA TRBJ2-2 TRBD1
CASSYSPEPKETQYF TGTGCCAGCAGTTACTCGCCAGAACCGAAAGAGACCCAGTACTTC TRBV6-5 NA TRBJ2-5 NA
CASSYPLAGGPGELFF TGTGCCAGCAGCTACCCCCTAGCGGGGGGGCCCGGGGAGCTGTTTTTT TRBV5-4 NA TRBJ2-2 TRBD2
CASSFHTDTGELFF TGTGCCAGCAGCTTCCATACGGACACCGGGGAGCTGTTTTTT TRBV7-2 NA TRBJ2-2 NA
CASGPRWGGPPETQYF TGTGCTAGTGGCCCCCGGTGGGGGGGCCCACCGGAGACCCAGTACTTC TRBV12-5 NA TRBJ2-5 NA
CASSAWGGETQYF TGTGCCAGCAGTGCTTGGGGGGGGGAGACCCAGTACTTC TRBV2 NA TRBJ2-5 TRBD2
CASGSQGKGNTEAFF TGTGCTAGTGGTTCACAGGGGAAGGGAAACACTGAAGCTTTCTTT TRBV12-5 NA TRBJ1-1 TRBD1
CASRLVPNEQFF TGTGCCAGCCGTCTAGTACCCAATGAGCAGTTCTTC TRBV7-9 NA TRBJ2-1 NA
CSVVVQNSNQPQHF TGCAGCGTTGTCGTACAGAATAGCAATCAGCCCCAGCATTTT TRBV29-1 NA TRBJ1-5 NA
CASRWTGGDIQYF TGTGCCAGCAGGTGGACAGGTGGCGACATTCAGTACTTC TRBV6-5 NA TRBJ2-4 TRBD1
CASRPPWTSGGANEQFF TGTGCCAGCAGACCTCCCTGGACTAGCGGGGGGGCCAATGAGCAGTTCTTC TRBV7-9 NA TRBJ2-1 TRBD2
CASSSSGTGGIPYGYTF TGTGCCAGCAGTTCGTCCGGGACAGGGGGGATCCCCTATGGCTACACCTTC TRBV28 NA TRBJ1-2 TRBD1
CASSQTWGDGYTF TGTGCCAGCAGCCAGACATGGGGGGATGGCTACACCTTC TRBV6-5 NA TRBJ1-2 NA
CAISVWGPAKFF TGTGCCATTTCGGTGTGGGGGCCCGCGAAGTTCTTC TRBV27 NA TRBJ2-1 NA
CASSFWTEGILNF TGTGCCAGCAGCTTTTGGACAGAAGGGATTTTGAACTTC TRBV5-4 NA TRBJ2-5 NA
CASSPSGLYEQYF TGCGCCAGCAGCCCTTCGGGTCTCTACGAGCAGTACTTC TRBV5-1 NA TRBJ2-7 NA
CASSREIAGGPDTQYF TGTGCCAGCAGCCGGGAAATAGCGGGGGGTCCAGATACGCAGTATTTT TRBV5-4 NA TRBJ2-3 TRBD2
CASSYYPRQGYGYTF TGTGCCAGCAGTTACTACCCAAGACAGGGCTATGGCTACACCTTC TRBV6-5 NA TRBJ1-2 TRBD1
CASSKGQGNYGYTF TGTGCCAGTAGTAAAGGACAGGGGAACTATGGCTACACCTTC TRBV19 once TRBJ1-2 TRBD1
CASSRTLGELFF TGTGCCAGCAGCCGGACATTGGGGGAGCTGTTTTTT TRBV7-2 NA TRBJ2-2 NA
CATSKPGQGASYNEQFF TGTGCCACCAGCAAGCCGGGACAGGGGGCCTCCTACAATGAGCAGTTCTTC TRBV15 NA TRBJ2-1 TRBD1
CSVGGGNSGNTIYF TGCAGCGTTGGAGGGGGCAACTCTGGAAACACCATATATTTT TRBV29-1 NA TRBJ1-3 TRBD1
CASSILRGRGTEAFF TGTGCCAGCAGCATACTCAGGGGAAGGGGGACTGAAGCTTTCTTT TRBV5-6 NA TRBJ1-1 NA
CASSLGGGPTDTQYF TGCGCCAGCAGCTTGGGCGGGGGCCCCACAGATACGCAGTATTTT TRBV5-1 NA TRBJ2-3 NA
CASSLSLVHQYEQFF TGTGCCAGCAGTCTATCACTAGTTCACCAGTATGAGCAGTTCTTC TRBV4-2 NA TRBJ2-1 NA
CASSTVGSGQPQHF TGTGCCAGCAGCACGGTAGGATCGGGTCAGCCCCAGCATTTT TRBV9 NA TRBJ1-5 NA
CASSFGRGYTF TGTGCCAGCAGCTTCGGTCGGGGCTACACCTTC TRBV5-6 NA TRBJ1-2 NA
CASSLGSETSKAFF TGCGCCAGCAGCTTGGGTTCCGAAACTTCTAAAGCTTTCTTT TRBV5-1 NA TRBJ1-1 NA
CASSRYRESPLHF TGTGCCAGCAGCCGGTACAGGGAGTCACCCCTCCACTTT TRBV11-1 NA TRBJ1-6 NA